These 16 T cell receptor beta chains originate from one sample sequenced in a study of Ad26.COV2.S vaccination and SARS-CoV-2 variants. Treatment given: some 19 received Ad26.COV2.S at low or high dose, single or two shots; 5 received placebo; per-sample allocation not given. The samples date from day 63 after the first vaccine or placebo injection. Clones were read by immunoSEQ multiplex PCR, and TCRdb kept only the in-frame ones, dropping some. This repertoire shows about 350,000 clones, 70% to 90% found once; its top ten account for roughly 3.1%. The specimen comprised peripheral blood, sampled in a trial of Ad26.COV2.S vaccine versus placebo. These receptor sequences come from a person between 18 and 65 years old who received the Ad26.COV2.S COVID-19 vaccine or a placebo.

As DNA, the CDR3 is TGTGCCAGCTCCCTCCAGGGCCTTTCGGGAACTGAAGCTTTCTTT. Amino acids: CASSLQGLSGTEAFF. V and J are TRBV27 and TRBJ1-1, with D possibly being TRBD1 (5 bases). The CDR3 is 15 residues long. Germline assignment: CDR1 MNHEY and CDR2 SMNVEV (reference sequence). Trimming cost V 8 bases and J 5 bases, with 21 bases left between them.

This clone has only a few counts. This chain joins TRBV3-1 (or the pseudogene TRBV3-2) and TRBJ2-7; D is perhaps TRBD1 or TRBD2 (5 bases each). V was clipped by 0 bases and J by 1 base, with 10 bases between them. Germline lookup yields CDR1 LGHDT and CDR2 YNNKEL (reference sequence). The CDR3 extends over 15 amino acids. CDR3 coding DNA: TGTGCCAGCAGCCAAGAGGAGGCAGGGTCCTACGAGCAGTACTTC. Translated: CASSQEEAGSYEQYF.

V is TRBV18 and J is TRBJ2-7; 11 bases match TRBD1. Germline V CDR1 and CDR2: KGHSH, LQKENI. The CDR3 sequence is 16 residues long. V shed 4 bases and J 3 bases; nucleotides not matched to a gene: 8. CDR3 sequence reads: CASSLGGTGGVYEQYF. The CDR3 bases are TGTGCCAGCTCACTCGGCGGGACAGGGGGTGTCTACGAGCAGTACTTC.

The rearrangement joins TRBV6-2 or TRBV6-3 to TRBJ2-2; D is ambiguous. CDR1 MNHEY and CDR2 SVGEGT come from the germline V gene. The CDR3 spans 15 residues. The V end was cut by 5 bases, the J end by 6 bases, with 16 bases between. CDR3 residues: CASSPGYPAAGELFF. In DNA form, the CDR3 reads TGTGCCAGCAGTCCCGGGTATCCTGCCGCCGGGGAGCTGTTTTTT.

DNA of the CDR3: TGTGCCAGCAGCCCCCGCAGGATGACAGGGAAAACAGATACGCAGTATTTT. This sequence encodes CASSPRRMTGKTDTQYF. The rearrangement uses TRBV14 and TRBJ2-3; 7 nucleotides line up with TRBD1. V lost 4 bases, J lost 3 bases, and 13 bases stayed unmatched. CDR3 length equals 17 residues. CDR1 is SGHDN, CDR2 FVKESK, per germline.

This chain links TRBV7-8 with TRBJ2-1; tentatively, D is TRBD1 or TRBD2 (6 bases each). The CDR3 is 22 residues long. Trimming stripped 4 bases from V and 6 bases from J, with 37 bases between. Germline V gives CDR1 SGHVS, CDR2 FQNEAQ. In DNA, the CDR3 is TGTGCCAGCAGCTACCCGCAGCTACAGGTTGGGGGGCCCGCAATAAGTACCAATGAGCAGTTCTTC. Translation: CASSYPQLQVGGPAISTNEQFF.

The chain has TRBV21-1 and TRBJ2-6. TRBV21-1 is a pseudogene locus. CDR3 length: 18 residues. The CDR3 loop reads CASSKDRDPRSGANVLTF. The CDR3 nucleotides are TGTGCCAGCAGTAAGGACCGGGACCCCCGATCTGGGGCCAACGTCCTGACTTTC.

V and J are TRBV3-1 (or the pseudogene TRBV3-2) and TRBJ2-7, with 10 bases lining up with TRBD1. The V and J ends lost 3 bases and 0 bases, in that order; junction bases with no gene match: 2. CDR1 and CDR2 from the germline V gene are LGHDT and YNNKEL (reference sequence). The CDR3 length is 15 residues. The CDR3 protein is CASSHRTGGSYEQYF. Written as DNA, the CDR3 is TGTGCCAGCAGCCACCGGACAGGGGGCTCCTACGAGCAGTACTTC.

This sequence joins TRBV30 and TRBJ2-3, with 9 bases matching TRBD2. The CDR3 spans 16 residues. V lost 1 base and J lost 6; bases outside the gene matches: 11. Per germline, CDR1 GTSNPN and CDR2 SVGIG (reference sequence). The CDR3 DNA sequence: TGTGCCTGGAGTGCCGCGCGGGAGGGTTTTTGGGATACGCAGTATTTT. Amino acids: CAWSAAREGFWDTQYF.

J is TRBJ2-7 and V is TRBV27, with 13 bases lining up with TRBD2. CDR3 size: 16 residues. Germline V lookup: CDR1 MNHEY, CDR2 SMNVEV (reference sequence). The V and J ends lost 6 bases and 6 bases, in that order; junction bases with no gene match: 11. The CDR3 DNA is TGTGCCAGCAGCCGGACTAGCGGGAGTGCGAATGGCGAGCAGTACTTC. Encoded protein: CASSRTSGSANGEQYF.

The genes are TRBV5-4 and TRBJ2-7, with 11 bases matching TRBD1. CDR3 size: 15 residues. CDR1 and CDR2 (germline): SGHNT, YYREEE (reference sequence). After removal of 4 bases from V and 6 bases from J, the junction contained 9 bases not matched to a gene. CDR3 nucleotides: TGTGCCAGCAGCCTCCGGACAGGGGGCGCCTCCGAGCAGTACTTC. It codes for CASSLRTGGASEQYF.

The rearrangement joins TRBV11-3 to TRBJ2-7; the D is unclear. Germline loops: CDR1 SGHNT, CDR2 YENEEA. Trimming took 4 bases from V and 0 from J, leaving 7 bases between them. This CDR3 contains 13 residues. The CDR3 nucleotides read TGTGCCAGCAGCTCCCGAGCCTCCTACGAGCAGTACTTC. It specifies CASSSRASYEQYF. Complete variable domain (other parts from reference TRBV11-3 and TRBJ2-7): EAGVVQSPRYKIIEKKQPVAFWCNPISGHNTLYWYLQNLGQGPELLIRYENEEAVDDSQLPKDRFSAERLKGVDSTLKIQPAELGDSAVYLCASSSRASYEQYFGPGTRLTVT.

The genes are TRBV4-1 and TRBJ1-1, with TRBD1 matching over 8 bases. CDR3 size: 17 residues. Trimming cost V 1 base and J 7 bases; bases outside gene matches: 14. CDR1 is MGHRA and CDR2 is YSYEKL in the germline V gene. This CDR3 is CASSQAGRDRRFREAFF. DNA of the CDR3: TGCGCCAGCAGCCAAGCCGGTCGGGACAGGAGGTTTCGTGAAGCTTTCTTT.

The V gene is TRBV11-3, the J gene TRBJ2-2; D is unclear. CDR3 length: 18 residues. The V and J ends lost 0 bases and 4 bases respectively, with 18 bases between them. CDR1 SGHNT and CDR2 YENEEA come from the germline V gene. CDR3 sequence: CASSLDLGSFTTTGELFF. The DNA for the CDR3 is TGTGCCAGCAGCTTAGACCTGGGGTCCTTTACTACCACCGGGGAGCTGTTTTTT.

The chain recombines TRBV27 with TRBJ1-1; perhaps TRBD1 as D (5 bases). The CDR3 is made up of 13 amino acids. Trimming stripped 5 bases from V and 8 bases from J, with 15 bases between. The germline V gene encodes CDR1 MNHEY and CDR2 SMNVEV (reference sequence). The CDR3 DNA is TGTGCCAGCAGTCCTTACGGGGGACCCGAAGCTTTCTTT. The encoded protein is CASSPYGGPEAFF.

CDR3 sequence reads: CASSFSGSRAGTRFF. CDR3 bases: TGTGCCAGCAGCTTCAGTGGTTCGCGGGCAGGGACCAGGTTCTTC. The genes are TRBV7-9 and TRBJ2-1; the D gene could be TRBD1 or TRBD2 (5 bases each). Trimming cost V 3 bases and J 15 bases, with 24 bases left between them. The germline V gene has CDR1 SEHNR and CDR2 FQNEAQ (reference sequence). The CDR3 runs 15 residues.